This T cell receptor (beta chain) was recovered during a study of blood T cell repertoires in COVID-19. Study at large: T cells, B-cell-depleted T cells, or PBMCs provided the cDNA or gDNA that served as material.

Generated by immunoSEQ multiplex PCR, the TCRdb table keeps only in-frame clones and is missing some. The sample has 350,000 to 400,000 clones; approximately 90% are singletons. The germline CDR1 and CDR2 sequences are LNHDA and SQIVND (reference sequence). Trimming cost V 3 bases and J 7 bases; bases outside gene matches: 7. The length of the CDR3 is 14 residues. Material: PBMCs or T cells enriched from blood (not recorded which). The chain joins TRBV19 to TRBJ2-7, with TRBD2 matching 9 bases. This TCR was sampled from a woman under 30 who had recovered from COVID-19. The CDR3 loop reads CASSMGLAGMEQYF. CDR3 coding DNA: TGTGCCAGTAGTATGGGGCTAGCGGGGATGGAGCAGTACTTC.